Here is one T cell receptor (beta chain) with its context. The data were obtained in a study of blood T cells in healthy people across ages. Trimming cost V 5 bases and J 9 bases, with 17 bases left between them. Germline CDR1 is SEHNR and CDR2 is FQNEAQ (reference sequence). This CDR3 has 14 amino acids. Next came a second PCR, run for about 7 to 12 cycles, which used a sample-barcoded 5' primer along with a J-beta primer mix. TCRdb itself ran the 5' RACE reads through MiXCR, one entry per CDR3 protein. The repertoire holds some 670,000 distinct CDR3 sequences, with over 40% as singletons. Specimen: blood. V usage is TRBV7-9 and J usage is TRBJ2-4, with D perhaps assigned TRBD1 or TRBD2 (6 bases each). This clonotype was sampled from a woman aged 80 or over in good health. CDR3 residues: CASSGRGLWGIQYF. For the CDR3, the DNA is TGTGCCAGCAGCGGCAGGGGACTGTGGGGCATTCAGTACTTC.